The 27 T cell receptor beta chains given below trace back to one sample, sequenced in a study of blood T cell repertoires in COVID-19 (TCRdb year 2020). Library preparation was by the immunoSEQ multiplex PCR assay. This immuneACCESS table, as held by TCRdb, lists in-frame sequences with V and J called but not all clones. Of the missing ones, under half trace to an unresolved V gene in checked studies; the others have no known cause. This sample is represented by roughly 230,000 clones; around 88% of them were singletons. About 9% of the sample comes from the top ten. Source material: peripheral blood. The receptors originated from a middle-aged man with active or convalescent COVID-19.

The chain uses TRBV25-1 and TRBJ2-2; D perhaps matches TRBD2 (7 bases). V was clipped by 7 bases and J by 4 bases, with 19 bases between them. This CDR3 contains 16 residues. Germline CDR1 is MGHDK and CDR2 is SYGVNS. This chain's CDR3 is CASTPAGARGTGELFF. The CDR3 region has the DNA TGTGCCAGCACCCCCGCGGGGGCGAGAGGCACCGGGGAGCTGTTTTTT.

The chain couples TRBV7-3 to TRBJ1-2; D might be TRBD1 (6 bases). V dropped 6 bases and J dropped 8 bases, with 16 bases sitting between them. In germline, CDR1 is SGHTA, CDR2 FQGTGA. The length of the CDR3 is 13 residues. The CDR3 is CASRSRDKEGYTF. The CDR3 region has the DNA TGTGCCAGCAGGTCCCGGGACAAAGAAGGCTACACCTTC. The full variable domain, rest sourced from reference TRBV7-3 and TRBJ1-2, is GAGVSQTPSNKVTEKGKYVELRCDPISGHTALYWYRQSLGQGPEFLIYFQGTGAADDSGLPNDRFFAVRPEGSVSTLKIQRTERGDSAVYLCASRSRDKEGYTFGSGTRLTVV.

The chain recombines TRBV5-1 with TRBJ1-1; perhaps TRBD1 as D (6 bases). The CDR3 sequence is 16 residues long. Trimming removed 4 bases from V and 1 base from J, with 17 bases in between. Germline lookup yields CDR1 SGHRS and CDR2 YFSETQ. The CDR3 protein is CASSPRGKDRNTEAFF. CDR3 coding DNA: TGCGCCAGCAGCCCAAGGGGGAAGGACAGGAACACTGAAGCTTTCTTT.

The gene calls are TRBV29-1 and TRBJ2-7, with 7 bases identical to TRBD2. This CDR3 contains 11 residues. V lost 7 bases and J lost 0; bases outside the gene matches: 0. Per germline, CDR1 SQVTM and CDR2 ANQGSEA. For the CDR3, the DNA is TGCAGCGGCGGGAGCTCCTACGAGCAGTACTTC. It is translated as CSGGSSYEQYF.

In DNA, the CDR3 is TGTGCCAGCAGCGTAGGGGAGAATAACTATGGCTACACCTTC. Its protein is CASSVGENNYGYTF. The rearrangement joins TRBV9 to TRBJ1-2; D uncertain. The V end was cut by 0 bases, the J end by 1 base, with 7 bases between. This CDR3 contains 14 residues. CDR1 is SGDLS and CDR2 is YYNGEE in the germline V gene.

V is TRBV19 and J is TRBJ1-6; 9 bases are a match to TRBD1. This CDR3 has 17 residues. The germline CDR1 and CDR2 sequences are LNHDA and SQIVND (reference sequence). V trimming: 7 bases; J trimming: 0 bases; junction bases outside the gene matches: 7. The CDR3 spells CASKGTGRSSYNSPLHF. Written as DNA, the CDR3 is TGTGCCAGTAAAGGGACAGGGAGGAGCTCCTATAATTCACCCCTCCACTTT.

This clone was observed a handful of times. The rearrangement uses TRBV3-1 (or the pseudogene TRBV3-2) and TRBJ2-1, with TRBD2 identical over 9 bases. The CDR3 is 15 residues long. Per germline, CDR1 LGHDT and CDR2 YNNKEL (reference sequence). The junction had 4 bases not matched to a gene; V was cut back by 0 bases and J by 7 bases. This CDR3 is CASSQDKAGGNEQFF. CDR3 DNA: TGTGCCAGCAGCCAAGATAAAGCGGGAGGTAATGAGCAGTTCTTC.

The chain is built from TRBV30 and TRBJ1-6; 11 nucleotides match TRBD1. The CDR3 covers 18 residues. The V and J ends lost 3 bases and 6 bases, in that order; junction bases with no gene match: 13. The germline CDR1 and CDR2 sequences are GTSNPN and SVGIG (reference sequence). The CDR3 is CAWRGTGGQTLVNSPLHF. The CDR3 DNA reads TGTGCCTGGAGGGGGACAGGGGGTCAAACCTTGGTTAATTCACCCCTCCACTTT.

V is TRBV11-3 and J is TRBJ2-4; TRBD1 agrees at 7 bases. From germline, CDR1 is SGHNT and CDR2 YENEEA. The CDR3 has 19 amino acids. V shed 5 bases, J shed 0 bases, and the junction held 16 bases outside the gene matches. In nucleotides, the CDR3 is TGTGCCAGCAGCAAAATCCCCACAGGGGCCAGGCTAGCCAAAAACATTCAGTACTTC. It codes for CASSKIPTGARLAKNIQYF.

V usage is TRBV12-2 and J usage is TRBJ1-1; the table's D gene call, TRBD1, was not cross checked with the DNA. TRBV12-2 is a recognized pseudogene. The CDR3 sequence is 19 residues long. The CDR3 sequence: CASRLVGRRTGGFRTEAFF. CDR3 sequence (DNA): TGTGCAAGTCGCTTAGTGGGCCGCCGGACAGGGGGATTTCGCACTGAAGCTTTCTTT.

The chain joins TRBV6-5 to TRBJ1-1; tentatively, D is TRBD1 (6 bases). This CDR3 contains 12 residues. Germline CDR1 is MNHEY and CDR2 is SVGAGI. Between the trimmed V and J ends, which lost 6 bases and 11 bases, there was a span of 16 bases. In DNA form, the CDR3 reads TGTGCCAGCAGCCCCGAACAGGGATACGCTTTCTTT. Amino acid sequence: CASSPEQGYAFF.

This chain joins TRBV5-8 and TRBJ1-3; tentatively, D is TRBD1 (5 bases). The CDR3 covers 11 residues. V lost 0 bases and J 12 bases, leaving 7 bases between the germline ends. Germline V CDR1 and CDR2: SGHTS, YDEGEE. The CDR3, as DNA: TGTGCCAGCAGCTTGGATCAGGGCATATATTTT. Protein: CASSLDQGIYF. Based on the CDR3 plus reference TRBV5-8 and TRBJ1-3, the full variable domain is EAGVTQSPTHLIKTRGQQATLRCSPISGHTSVYWYQQALGLGLQFLLWYDEGEERNRGNFPPRFSGRQFPNYSSELNVNALELEDSALYLCASSLDQGIYFGEGSWLTVV.

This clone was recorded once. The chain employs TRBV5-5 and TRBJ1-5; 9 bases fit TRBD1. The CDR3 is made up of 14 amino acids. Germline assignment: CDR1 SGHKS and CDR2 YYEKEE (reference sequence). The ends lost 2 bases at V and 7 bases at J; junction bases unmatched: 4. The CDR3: CASSFTGGEQPQHF. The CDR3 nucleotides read TGTGCCAGCAGCTTCACAGGGGGCGAACAGCCCCAGCATTTT.

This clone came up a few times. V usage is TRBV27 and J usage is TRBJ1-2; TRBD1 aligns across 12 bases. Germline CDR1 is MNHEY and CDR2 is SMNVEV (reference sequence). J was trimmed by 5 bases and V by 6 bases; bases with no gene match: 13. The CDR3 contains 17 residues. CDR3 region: CASSNYPGTGGFYGYTF. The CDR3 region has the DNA TGTGCCAGCAGCAATTACCCCGGGACAGGGGGCTTTTATGGCTACACCTTC.

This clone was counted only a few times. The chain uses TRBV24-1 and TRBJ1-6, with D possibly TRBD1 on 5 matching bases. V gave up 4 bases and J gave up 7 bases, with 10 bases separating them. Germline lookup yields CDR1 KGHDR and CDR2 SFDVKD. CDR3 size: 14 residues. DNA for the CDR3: TGTGCCACCAGTGAGGGGACTCCAAATTCACCCCTCCACTTT. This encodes CATSEGTPNSPLHF.

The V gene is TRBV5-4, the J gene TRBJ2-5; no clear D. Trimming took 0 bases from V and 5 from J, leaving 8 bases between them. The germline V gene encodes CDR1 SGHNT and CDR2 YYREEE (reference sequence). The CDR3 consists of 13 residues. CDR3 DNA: TGTGCCAGCAGCTTGGGGTTACGGGAGACCCAGTACTTC. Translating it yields CASSLGLRETQYF.

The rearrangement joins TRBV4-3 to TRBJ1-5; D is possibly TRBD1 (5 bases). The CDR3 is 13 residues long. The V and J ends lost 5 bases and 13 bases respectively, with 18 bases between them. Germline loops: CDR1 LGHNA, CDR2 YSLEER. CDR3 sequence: CASSSWPGEYQHF. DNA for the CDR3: TGCGCCAGCAGCTCCTGGCCGGGGGAGTATCAGCATTTT.

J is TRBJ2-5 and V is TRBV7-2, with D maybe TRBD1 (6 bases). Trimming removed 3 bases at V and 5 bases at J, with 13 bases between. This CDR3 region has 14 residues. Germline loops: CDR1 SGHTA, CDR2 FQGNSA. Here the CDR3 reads CASSFNRVYETQYF. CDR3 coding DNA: TGTGCCAGCAGCTTTAACAGGGTGTATGAGACCCAGTACTTC.

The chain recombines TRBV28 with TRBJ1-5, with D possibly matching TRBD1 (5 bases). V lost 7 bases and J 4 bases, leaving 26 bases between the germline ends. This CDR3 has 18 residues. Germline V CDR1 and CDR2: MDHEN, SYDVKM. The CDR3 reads CASTTDLFAGGNNQPQHF. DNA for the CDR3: TGTGCCAGCACAACTGACTTATTTGCGGGGGGGAATAATCAGCCCCAGCATTTT.

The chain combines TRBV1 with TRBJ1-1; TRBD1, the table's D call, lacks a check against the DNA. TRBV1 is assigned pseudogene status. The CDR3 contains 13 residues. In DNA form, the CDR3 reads TGCACCAGCAGCCAAGGCAGGTCCTGTGAAGCTTTCTTT. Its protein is CTSSQGRSCEAFF.

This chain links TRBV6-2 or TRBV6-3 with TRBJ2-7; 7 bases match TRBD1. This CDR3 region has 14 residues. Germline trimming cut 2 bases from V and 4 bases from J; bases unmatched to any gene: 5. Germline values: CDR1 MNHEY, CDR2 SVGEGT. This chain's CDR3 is CASSYPAGGYEQYF. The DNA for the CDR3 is TGTGCCAGCAGTTACCCCGCAGGGGGATACGAGCAGTACTTC.

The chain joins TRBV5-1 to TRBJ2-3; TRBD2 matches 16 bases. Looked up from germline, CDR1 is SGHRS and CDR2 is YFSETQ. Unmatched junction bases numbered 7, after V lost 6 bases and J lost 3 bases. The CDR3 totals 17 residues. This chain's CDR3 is CASTGTSGGALTDTQYF. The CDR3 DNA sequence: TGCGCCAGCACCGGGACTAGCGGGGGGGCCCTTACAGATACGCAGTATTTT.

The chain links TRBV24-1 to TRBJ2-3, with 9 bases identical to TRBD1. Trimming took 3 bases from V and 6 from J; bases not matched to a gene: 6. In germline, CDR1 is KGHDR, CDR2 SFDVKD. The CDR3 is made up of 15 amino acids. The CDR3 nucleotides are TGTGCCACCAGTGATCGGACAGGGGAAATGGATACGCAGTATTTT. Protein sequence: CATSDRTGEMDTQYF.

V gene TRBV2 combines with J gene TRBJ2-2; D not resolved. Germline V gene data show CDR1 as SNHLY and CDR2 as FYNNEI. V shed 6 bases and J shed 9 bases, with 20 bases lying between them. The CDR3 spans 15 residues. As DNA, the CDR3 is TGTGCCAGCAGCGGAAACTATATTAGCTCCCGGGAGCTGTTTTTT. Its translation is CASSGNYISSRELFF.

The CDR3, as DNA: TGTGCCAGCAGCGCGGGCGGAGATTACAATGAGCAGTTCTTC. This codes for CASSAGGDYNEQFF. The chain joins TRBV19 to TRBJ2-1, with D maybe TRBD2 (5 bases). Trimming removed 9 bases from V and 4 bases from J, with 16 bases in between. The CDR3 contains 14 residues. Germline values: CDR1 LNHDA, CDR2 SQIVND (reference sequence). Complete variable domain (other parts from reference TRBV19 and TRBJ2-1): DGGITQSPKYLFRKEGQNVTLSCEQNLNHDAMYWYRQDPGQGLRLIYYSQIVNDFQKGDIAEGYSVSREKKESFPLTVTSAQKNPTAFYLCASSAGGDYNEQFFGPGTRLTVL.

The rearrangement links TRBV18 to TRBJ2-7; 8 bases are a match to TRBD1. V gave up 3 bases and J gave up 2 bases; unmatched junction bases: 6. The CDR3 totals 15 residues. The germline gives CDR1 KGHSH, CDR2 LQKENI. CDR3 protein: CASSPGTGNPYEQYF. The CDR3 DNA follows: TGTGCCAGCTCACCGGGGACAGGCAACCCCTACGAGCAGTACTTC.

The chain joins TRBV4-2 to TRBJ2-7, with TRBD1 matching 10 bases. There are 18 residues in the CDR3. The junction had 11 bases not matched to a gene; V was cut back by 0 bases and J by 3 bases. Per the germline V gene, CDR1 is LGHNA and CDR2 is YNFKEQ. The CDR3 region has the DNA TGTGCCAGCAGCCAAGATAGGGACCGGGACAGGGGCCACTACGAGCAGTACTTC. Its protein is CASSQDRDRDRGHYEQYF.